This entry concerns a single T cell receptor beta chain. Antigen unknown. Relative to the germline gene, one junction end is altered; a read error may explain this. Individual cDNA molecules were tagged with unique molecular identifiers, the study reported. One entry per CDR3 protein, called by TCRdb with MiXCR from the 5' RACE reads. The data show about 83,000 distinct CDR3 sequences, around an eighth seen once. The data were obtained in a study of early T cells in non-severe SARS-CoV-2 infection. Whole-study context: Chains were not paired, and sequencing was done on bulk RNA from unsorted whole blood. Findings and caveats of the study: VDJdb matches were skewed toward anti-spike CD8 T cell responses.

This TCR derives from an adult who was a healthcare worker with PCR-confirmed SARS-CoV-2 infection or an uninfected control (not recorded which). The sample taken for sequencing was whole blood.

The CDR3 DNA reads TGTGTCAGCAGCTTGGTAGGAGGGACAGGCAATTCACCCCTCCACTTT. Translating gives CVSSLVGGTGNSPLHF. The V call is TRBV5-6, the J call TRBJ1-6; 8 nucleotides align to TRBD1. The CDR3 sequence is 16 residues long. Germline assignment: CDR1 SGHDT and CDR2 YYEEEE.